This T cell receptor beta chain was captured in a study of blood T cell repertoires in COVID-19. Produced via immunoSEQ multiplex PCR; TCRdb's table is partial and in-frame only. Here the sample spans about 30,000 clones, 77% being singletons. This CDR3 is 14 amino acids long. CDR1 KGHSH and CDR2 LQKENI come from the germline V gene. Between the trimmed V and J ends, which lost 3 bases and 4 bases, there was a span of 12 bases. The sequenced sample was peripheral blood. This sequence joins TRBV18 and TRBJ1-1; D is unresolved. This clonotype originated in a woman aged 70-85 years with active or convalescent COVID-19. CDR3 nucleotides: TGTGCCAGCTCACCGACTAGGGCTTTCACTGAAGCTTTCTTT. Translation: CASSPTRAFTEAFF. Using reference TRBV18 and TRBJ1-1 for the parts outside the CDR3, the full variable domain is NAGVMQNPRHLVRRRGQEARLRCSPMKGHSHVYWYRQLPEEGLKFMVYLQKENIIDESGMPKERFSAEFPKEGPSILRIQQVVRGDSAAYFCASSPTRAFTEAFFGQGTRLTVV.